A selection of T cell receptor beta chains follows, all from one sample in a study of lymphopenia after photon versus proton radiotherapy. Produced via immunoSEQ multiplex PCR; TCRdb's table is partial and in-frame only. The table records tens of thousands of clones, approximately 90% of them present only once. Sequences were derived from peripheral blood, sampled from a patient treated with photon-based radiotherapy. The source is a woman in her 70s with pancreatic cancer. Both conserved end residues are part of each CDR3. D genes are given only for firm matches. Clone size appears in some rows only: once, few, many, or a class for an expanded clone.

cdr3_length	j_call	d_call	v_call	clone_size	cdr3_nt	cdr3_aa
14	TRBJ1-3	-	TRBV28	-	TGTGCCAGCAGTTTGGGAGACTCTGGAAACACCATATATTTT	CASSLGDSGNTIYF
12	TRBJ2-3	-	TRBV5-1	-	TGCGCCAGCAGCCCGGAGAAGGATACGCAGTATTTT	CASSPEKDTQYF
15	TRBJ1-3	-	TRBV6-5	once	TGTGCCAGCAGTCCCAACGGACACCCGGGGGACACCATATATTTT	CASSPNGHPGDTIYF
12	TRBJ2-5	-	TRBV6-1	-	TGTGCCAGCAGTGAAGTGGGGGGGACCCAGTACTTC	CASSEVGGTQYF
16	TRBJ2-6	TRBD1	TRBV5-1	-	TGCGCCAGCAGCTACAACACAGGGGTTGGGGCCAACGTCCTGACTTTC	CASSYNTGVGANVLTF
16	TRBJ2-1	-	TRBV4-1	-	TGCGCCAGCAGCCAAGAGAGTGAGTTAGCCTACAATGAGCAGTTCTTC	CASSQESELAYNEQFF
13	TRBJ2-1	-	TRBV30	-	TGTGCCTGGAGTCCGGGACTCTACAATGAGCAGTTCTTC	CAWSPGLYNEQFF
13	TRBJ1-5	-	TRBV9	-	TGTGCCAGCAGCGTGGACAACAATCAGCCCCAGCATTTT	CASSVDNNQPQHF
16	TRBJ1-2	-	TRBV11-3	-	TGTGCCAGCAGCCACAGACAGGAGATCTTGAACTATGGCTACACCTTC	CASSHRQEILNYGYTF
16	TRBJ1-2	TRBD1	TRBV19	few	TGTGCCAGTAGTTTCAAATCGGGACAGGGAAACTATGGCTACACCTTC	CASSFKSGQGNYGYTF
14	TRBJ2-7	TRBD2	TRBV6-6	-	TGTGCCAGCAGTAGCAGCGGGAGGGGGGTCGAGCAGTACTTC	CASSSSGRGVEQYF
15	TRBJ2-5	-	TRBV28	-	TGTGCCAGCAGTTTAGGAGCTCTGGGCCAAGAGACCCAGTACTTC	CASSLGALGQETQYF
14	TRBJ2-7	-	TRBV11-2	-	TGTGCCAGCAGCGCCGCCAGGGGAGGGTGGGAGCAGTACTTC	CASSAARGGWEQYF
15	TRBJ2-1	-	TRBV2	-	TGTGCCAGCAGTGAACAGAGTATCTCCTACAATGAGCAGTTCTTC	CASSEQSISYNEQFF
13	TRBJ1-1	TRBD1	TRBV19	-	TGTGCCAGTAGCCGGACAGGGGGCACTGAAGCTTTCTTT	CASSRTGGTEAFF
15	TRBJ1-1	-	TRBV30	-	TGTGCCTGGAGTGTTTTGCAGGGTTTGAACACTGAAGCTTTCTTT	CAWSVLQGLNTEAFF
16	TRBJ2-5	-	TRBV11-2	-	TGTGCCAGCAGCTCCGGAGAGGCTCCGCGTACAGAGACCCAGTACTTC	CASSSGEAPRTETQYF
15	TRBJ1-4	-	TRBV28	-	TGTGCCAGCAGCCCCTCCGGGGGAACTAATGAAAAACTGTTTTTT	CASSPSGGTNEKLFF
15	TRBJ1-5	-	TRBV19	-	TGTGCCAGCCGGACCCAGGGGTTTGATTATCAGCCCCAGCATTTT	CASRTQGFDYQPQHF
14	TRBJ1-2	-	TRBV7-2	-	TGTGCCAGCAGCCCCCCGGGTAGTGGCTATGGCTACACCTTC	CASSPPGSGYGYTF
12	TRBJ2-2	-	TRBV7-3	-	TGTGCCAGCAGCCGTAACACCGGGGAGCTGTTTTTT	CASSRNTGELFF
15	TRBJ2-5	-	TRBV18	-	TGTGCCAGCTCACCACCATCTTTGGGGGCAGAGACCCAGTACTTC	CASSPPSLGAETQYF
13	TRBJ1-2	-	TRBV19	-	TGTGCCAGTAGACAGGCTAACATCTATGGCTACACCTTC	CASRQANIYGYTF
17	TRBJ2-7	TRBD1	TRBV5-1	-	TGCGCCAGCAGCTTGTACCCCGGGACAGGGGGAGAATACGAGCAGTACTTC	CASSLYPGTGGEYEQYF
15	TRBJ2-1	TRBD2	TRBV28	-	TGTGCCAGCAGTAACTTAGCGGGAGGACAAGATGAGCAGTTCTTC	CASSNLAGGQDEQFF
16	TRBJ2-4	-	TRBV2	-	TGTGCCAGCAGAGTTAACAGGACGTGGGCCAAAAACATTCAGTACTTC	CASRVNRTWAKNIQYF
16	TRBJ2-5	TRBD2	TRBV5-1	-	TGCGCCAGCAGCTTGGCGCCCAGCGGGGGCTGGGAGACCCAGTACTTC	CASSLAPSGGWETQYF
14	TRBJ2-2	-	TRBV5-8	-	TGTGCCAGTCAACGACTAGTTAACACCGGGGAGCTGTTTTTT	CASQRLVNTGELFF
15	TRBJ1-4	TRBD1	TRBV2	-	TGTGCCAGCAGTAGGACAGGAGCAACTAATGAAAAACTGTTTTTT	CASSRTGATNEKLFF
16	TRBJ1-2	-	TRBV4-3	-	TGCGCCAGCAGCCAAGATGTTTGGGGGGCGGTCTATGGCTACACCTTC	CASSQDVWGAVYGYTF
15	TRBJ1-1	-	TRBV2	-	TGTGCCAGCATTTTCGGCAGGGAAGGAAACACTGAAGCTTTCTTT	CASIFGREGNTEAFF
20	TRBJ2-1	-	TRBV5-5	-	TGTGCCAGCAGCTCGGCTCGGACAGGGACCCTAGCGGGGTATTACAATGAGCAGTTCTTC	CASSSARTGTLAGYYNEQFF
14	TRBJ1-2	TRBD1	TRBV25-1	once	TGTGCCAGCAGTGGACAGGGATTATACTATGGCTACACCTTC	CASSGQGLYYGYTF
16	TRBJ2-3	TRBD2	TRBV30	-	TGTGCCTGGACGCGGGGGATAGCGGGAATTATAGATACGCAGTATTTT	CAWTRGIAGIIDTQYF
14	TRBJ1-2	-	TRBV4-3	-	TGCGCCAGCAGCCTTCACCAGCTCGACTATGGCTACACCTTC	CASSLHQLDYGYTF
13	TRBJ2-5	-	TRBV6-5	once	TGTGCCAGCAGCGTGGACAGTCAAGAGACCCAGTACTTC	CASSVDSQETQYF
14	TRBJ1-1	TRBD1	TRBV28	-	TGTGCCAGCAGTGCCGGGACAGTGAACACTGAAGCTTTCTTT	CASSAGTVNTEAFF
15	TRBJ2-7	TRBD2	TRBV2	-	TGTGCCAGCAGTGGCGGGGGTGGGCCTGTTTACGAGCAGTACTTC	CASSGGGGPVYEQYF
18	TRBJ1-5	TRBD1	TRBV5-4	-	TGTGCCAGCAGCTTGGCCGGGACAGGGTACTATAGCAATCAGCCCCAGCATTTT	CASSLAGTGYYSNQPQHF
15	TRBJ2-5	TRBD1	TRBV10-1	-	TGCGCCAGCAGGGGGACAGGGGGTTACCAAGAGACCCAGTACTTC	CASRGTGGYQETQYF
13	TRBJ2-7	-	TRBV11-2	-	TGTGCCAGCAGGCAGTCAGCGACCTACGAGCAGTACTTC	CASRQSATYEQYF
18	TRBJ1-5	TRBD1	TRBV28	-	TGTGCCAGCAGCTCCCTTTGGGGGGACAGGGGAGTCAATCAGCCCCAGCATTTT	CASSSLWGDRGVNQPQHF
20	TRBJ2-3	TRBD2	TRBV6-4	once	TGTGCCAGCAGTGAGGTTTCTGCACTAGCGGGACGAACTAGCACAGATACGCAGTATTTT	CASSEVSALAGRTSTDTQYF
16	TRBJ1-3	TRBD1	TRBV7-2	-	TGTGCCAGCAGCTTAGAGGCGGACAGGGGCGAAGACACCATATATTTT	CASSLEADRGEDTIYF
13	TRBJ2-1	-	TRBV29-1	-	TGCAGCGTTTTAGGGGGGCTCTACAATGAGCAGTTCTTC	CSVLGGLYNEQFF
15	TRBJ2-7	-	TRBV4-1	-	TGCGCCAGCAGCCAAGAGACCCGCAGGGTCTACGAGCAGTACTTC	CASSQETRRVYEQYF
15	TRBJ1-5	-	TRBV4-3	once	TGCGCCAGCAGCCAAGATAGAGGAGGATATCAGCCCCAGCATTTT	CASSQDRGGYQPQHF
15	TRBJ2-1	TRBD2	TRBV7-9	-	TGTGCCAGCAGCCAGAGCGGGGCCTCCTACAATGAGCAGTTCTTC	CASSQSGASYNEQFF
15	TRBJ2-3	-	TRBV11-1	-	TGTGCCAGCAGCTTAGCGGCTAGGAGCACAGATACGCAGTATTTT	CASSLAARSTDTQYF